The T cell receptor (beta chain) described here comes from a study of blood T cell repertoires in COVID-19 (dated by TCRdb to the early 2020s). About the investigation overall: Samples covering the acute and convalescent phases of COVID-19 were provided by collaborators in the United States, Italy and Spain. The material from the prospective study consisted of cDNA or gDNA derived from T cells, B-cell-depleted T cells, or PBMCs. The dataset comprised deeply sampled blood TCRbeta repertoires from subjects exposed to, actively infected with, or recovered from COVID-19. The repertoires were released in a freely available public database intended as a resource for research on the immune response to SARS-CoV-2. The samples were drawn from the first 160 participants of the ongoing ImmuneRACE study and from 1,254 subjects provided by 6 global collaborators. Nearly every sample came with metadata listing a de-identified subject ID, COVID-19 status, age in years and sex. Where available, HLA class I and class II types were taken from metadata supplied by the sample provider and were not determined by assay-based typing. What the authors observed across the whole study: The quantity of clinical and demographic metadata differed by source and by participant and was supplied without curation.

TCRbeta CDR3 regions were amplified from genomic DNA using the immunoSEQ Assay, a bias-controlled multiplex PCR. Turning to the authors' computational methods: The number of nucleated cells in each sample was estimated from the amplification of reference gene primers within the assay. To quantify the absolute abundance of each unique TCRbeta CDR3 rearrangement, sequence reads were collapsed and filtered. For each sample, productive Simpson clonality was calculated as the square root of Simpson's diversity index over productive rearrangements. Imported from immuneACCESS, the table was reduced by TCRdb to in-frame sequences with V and J called. These copies leave out some clones; in studies compared against another copy, an unresolved V gene accounts for under half, and the cause of the remainder is not known. That table gives V, J and clone size, and the DNA gave D and trimming. The sample table holds some 330,000 clones, of which around 90% were seen once. Around 20% of the sample rests with the top ten.

This clone has only one observation. Its antigen target is currently unknown. No qualities accompany the bases; no much larger clone lies one base away. Inclusive of the bounding cysteine and phenylalanine, the CDR3 is 17 residues long. The sequence is cut down to CDR3 DNA, 51 bases in frame from base 1. Taken from the germline V gene, the CDR1 and CDR2 loops are MGHRA and YSYEKL. The junction shows trimming of 2 bases on V and 0 bases on J, plus 14 bases between the germline ends. Enrolling through a virtual design, the prospective study's participants ranged in age from roughly 18 to 89 years and lived across roughly 23 United States geographic areas. To assign participants to cohorts, the prospective study relied on clinical history that participants themselves reported in a screening survey and a study questionnaire. For ImmuneRACE Cohort 3, a participant was defined as recovered based on two consecutive negative NP/OP PCR tests, clearance by a healthcare professional, or resolution of symptoms. In the prospective study, whole blood, serum and a nasopharyngeal or oropharyngeal swab were collected from each participant by mobile phlebotomists. Additional blood draws and questionnaires over an approximately two-month period could optionally be provided by prospective study participants. Before DNA extraction, prospective study blood samples were shipped either frozen or at room temperature.

This TCR was sampled from a woman in her 30s who had recovered from COVID-19. Source material: PBMCs or T cells enriched from blood (not recorded which). Recombination joined TRBV4-1 with TRBJ1-3; confidence is insufficient to name the D gene. The CDR3 loop reads CASSQQVRKSSGNTIYF. The bases are TGCGCCAGCAGCCAACAAGTCAGGAAAAGCTCTGGAAACACCATATATTTT.